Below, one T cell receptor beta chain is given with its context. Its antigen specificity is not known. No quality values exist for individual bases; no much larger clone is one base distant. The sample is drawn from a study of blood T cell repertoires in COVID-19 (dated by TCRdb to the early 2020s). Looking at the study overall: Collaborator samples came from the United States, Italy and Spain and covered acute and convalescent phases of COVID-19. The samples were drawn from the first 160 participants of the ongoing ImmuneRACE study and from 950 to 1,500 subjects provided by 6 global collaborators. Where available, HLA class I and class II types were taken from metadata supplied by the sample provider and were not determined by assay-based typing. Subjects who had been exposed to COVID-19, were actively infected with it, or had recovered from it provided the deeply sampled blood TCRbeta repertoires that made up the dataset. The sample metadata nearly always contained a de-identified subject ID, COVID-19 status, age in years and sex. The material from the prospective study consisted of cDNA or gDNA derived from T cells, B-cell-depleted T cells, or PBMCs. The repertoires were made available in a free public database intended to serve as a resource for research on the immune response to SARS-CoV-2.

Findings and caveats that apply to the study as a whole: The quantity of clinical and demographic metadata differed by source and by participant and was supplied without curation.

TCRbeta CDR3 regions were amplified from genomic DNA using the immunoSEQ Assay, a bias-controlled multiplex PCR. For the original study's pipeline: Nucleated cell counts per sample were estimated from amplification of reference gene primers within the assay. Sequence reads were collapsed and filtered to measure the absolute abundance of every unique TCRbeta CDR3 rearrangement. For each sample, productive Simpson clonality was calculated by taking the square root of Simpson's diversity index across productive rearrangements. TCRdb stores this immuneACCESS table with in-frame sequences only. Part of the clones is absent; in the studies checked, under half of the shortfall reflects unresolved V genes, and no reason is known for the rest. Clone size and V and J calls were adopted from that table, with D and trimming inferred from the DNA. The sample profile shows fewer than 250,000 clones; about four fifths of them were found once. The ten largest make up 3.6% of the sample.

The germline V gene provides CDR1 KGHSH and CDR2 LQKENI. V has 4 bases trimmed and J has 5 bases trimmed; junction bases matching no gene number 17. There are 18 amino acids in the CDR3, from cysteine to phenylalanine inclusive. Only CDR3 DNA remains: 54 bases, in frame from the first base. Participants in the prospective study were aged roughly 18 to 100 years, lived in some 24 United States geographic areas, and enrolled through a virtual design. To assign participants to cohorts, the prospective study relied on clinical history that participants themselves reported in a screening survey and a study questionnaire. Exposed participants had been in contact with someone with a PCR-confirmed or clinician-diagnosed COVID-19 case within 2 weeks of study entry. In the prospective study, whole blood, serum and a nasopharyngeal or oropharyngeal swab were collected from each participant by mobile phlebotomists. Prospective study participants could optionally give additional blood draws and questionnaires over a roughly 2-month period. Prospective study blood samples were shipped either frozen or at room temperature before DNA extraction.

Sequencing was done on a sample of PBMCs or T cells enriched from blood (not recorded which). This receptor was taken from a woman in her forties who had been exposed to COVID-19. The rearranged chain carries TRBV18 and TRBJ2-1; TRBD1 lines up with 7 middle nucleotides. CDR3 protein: CASSLTQLHGDRDNEQFF. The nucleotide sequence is TGTGCCAGCTCACTAACTCAGTTGCATGGTGACAGGGACAATGAGCAGTTCTTC. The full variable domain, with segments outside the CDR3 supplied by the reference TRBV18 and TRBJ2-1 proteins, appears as NAGVMQNPRHLVRRRGQEARLRCSPMKGHSHVYWYRQLPEEGLKFMVYLQKENIIDESGMPKERFSAEFPKEGPSILRIQQVVRGDSAAYFCASSLTQLHGDRDNEQFFGPGTRLTVL.